This is a list of T cell receptor beta chains from one sample in a study of T cell repertoires in cytomegalovirus infection. From the reads, TCRdb called clonotypes with MiXCR, one entry per CDR3 protein. The sample yields some 280,000 distinct CDR3 sequences, approximately 13% seen once. The sequencing input was PBMCs. These receptors all come from a human donor in good health (CMV status not recorded). Some clones in this sample may be carry-over from other donors' samples. Each CDR3 is given with its conserved first and last residue. D genes are given only for firm matches. Expanded clones are given a class, and other clones once, few, many or no size at all.

TRBV4-1	TRBJ2-5	-	many	TGCGCCAGCAGCCACCCGGGACTCCGCACAGTTGAAGGAGAGACCCAGTACTTC	CASSHPGLRTVEGETQYF
TRBV28	TRBJ2-7	TRBD2	few	TGTGCCAGCAGGCTGGGGGGGGGGATCTACGAGCAGTACTTC	CASRLGGGIYEQYF
TRBV29-1	TRBJ2-5	-	once	TGCAGCGTAACCCCCCCGGCAGGGCCCCAAGAGACCCAGTACTTC	CSVTPPAGPQETQYF
TRBV28	TRBJ2-1	-	many	TGTGCCAGCAGTTCCCACGGACTCCACGAGGGCAATGAGCAGTTCTTC	CASSSHGLHEGNEQFF
TRBV7-3	TRBJ1-1	-	many	TGTGCCAGCAGCTTAACTGCAGAAAACACTGAAGCTTTCTTT	CASSLTAENTEAFF
TRBV7-6	TRBJ1-2	-	-	TGTGCCAGCAGCCCGCGTCTCGGGGATGGCTACACCTTC	CASSPRLGDGYTF
TRBV29-1	TRBJ1-2	TRBD1	many	TGCAGCGTTGAAGAACCGGACAGGCCCGCTTCCTATGGCTACACCTTC	CSVEEPDRPASYGYTF
TRBV6-5	TRBJ2-1	-	-	TGTGCCAGCAGCCCGGGGCTCCTTGCGCCGACGCACAATGAGCAGTTCTTC	CASSPGLLAPTHNEQFF
TRBV9	TRBJ1-2	-	few	TGTGCCAGCAGCGTAGGCCGTGGGGCTAAGGTTGGCTACACCTTC	CASSVGRGAKVGYTF
TRBV14	TRBJ1-2	TRBD1	many	TGTGCCAGCAGCCCGACAGGGGGCTACTATGGCTACACCTTC	CASSPTGGYYGYTF
TRBV20-1	TRBJ2-2	TRBD2	-	TGCAGTGCTTTTACTAGCGGGAGGAAGGCCGGGGAGCTGTTTTTT	CSAFTSGRKAGELFF
TRBV7-9	TRBJ1-6	TRBD1	few	TGTGCCAGCAGCCCCCAAACAGGGGGCGCTTCACCCCTCCACTTT	CASSPQTGGASPLHF
TRBV20-1	TRBJ2-3	-	few	TGCAGTGCTATAGCGGTCGGGCGGCCAGATACGCAGTATTTT	CSAIAVGRPDTQYF
TRBV19	TRBJ1-2	-	-	TGTGCCAGTAGCATAGTCTGGGCGGAGAGCTCATACTATGGCTACACCTTC	CASSIVWAESSYYGYTF
TRBV12-5	TRBJ1-3	-	many	TGTGCTAGTGGTTTGGTACTTCGGCGGGGGGCCTTTGGAAACACCATATATTTT	CASGLVLRRGAFGNTIYF
TRBV5-4	TRBJ1-1	-	-	TGTGCCAGCAGCTTGGGGAAGGGTAAGAACACTGAAGCTTTCTTT	CASSLGKGKNTEAFF
TRBV20-1	TRBJ1-2	-	many	TGCAGTGCTAGAGGACGGCAGGGAGCTAACTATGGCTACACCTTC	CSARGRQGANYGYTF
TRBV29-1	TRBJ1-1	-	few	TGCAGCGTTGCAGGGGACTCCAAAACTTGGACTGAAGCTTTCTTT	CSVAGDSKTWTEAFF
TRBV19	TRBJ2-7	TRBD1	few	TGTGCCAGTAGTCCCAGAGAGGGACAGATCTACGAGCAGTACTTC	CASSPREGQIYEQYF
TRBV6-8	TRBJ1-1	-	-	TGTGCCAGCAGTTATCTGAGGACGTCTGAAGCTTTCTTT	CASSYLRTSEAFF
TRBV7-2	TRBJ2-1	TRBD1	many	TGTGCCAGCAGTGCTCGGGACAGGAGGTTGGATGAGCAGTTCTTC	CASSARDRRLDEQFF
TRBV6-5	TRBJ1-1	-	-	TGTGCCAGCAGATCCACGGTGAACACTGAAGCTTTCTTT	CASRSTVNTEAFF
TRBV5-6	TRBJ2-7	TRBD2	-	TGTGCCAGCAGCCACGGGACTAGTGCGTACGAGCAGTACTTC	CASSHGTSAYEQYF
TRBV7-8	TRBJ2-7	-	many	TGTGCCAGCAGCCCTACCCAGGGCTACGAGCAGTACTTC	CASSPTQGYEQYF
TRBV20-1	TRBJ1-6	TRBD1	few	TGCAGTGCTAGAGATAGTCAGGGGGCGAATTCACCCCTCCACTTT	CSARDSQGANSPLHF
TRBV5-1	TRBJ2-3	TRBD2	many	TGCGCCAGCAGCTTCCTCGGGGGGGCCTCAGATACGCAGTATTTT	CASSFLGGASDTQYF
TRBV7-9	TRBJ1-2	TRBD1	many	TGTGCCAGCAGCTTCGGACAGGGACCCTATGGCTACACCTTC	CASSFGQGPYGYTF
TRBV7-3	TRBJ2-2	-	many	TGTGCCAGCAGCTCGGTTGCCGGGGAGCTGTTTTTT	CASSSVAGELFF
TRBV10-3	TRBJ2-6	TRBD1	many	TGTGCCATCAATCCGGGACAGGGGGCTTTTGGGGCCAACGTCCTGACTTTC	CAINPGQGAFGANVLTF
TRBV28	TRBJ1-6	-	-	TGTGCCAGCAGTCTCCAGCGGCCCAGCTCCTATAATTCACCCCTCCACTTT	CASSLQRPSSYNSPLHF
TRBV10-3	TRBJ1-1	-	-	TGTGCCATCAGTGAGTCAGAAACTGAAGCTTTCTTT	CAISESETEAFF
TRBV5-1	TRBJ2-7	-	few	TGCGCCAGCAGCTTGAGAGCAGGGACATCCAGGGTCACCTACGAGCAGTACTTC	CASSLRAGTSRVTYEQYF
TRBV25-1	TRBJ1-1	TRBD1	few	TGTGCCAGCAGTGACACAGGGGTCCACACTGAAGCTTTCTTT	CASSDTGVHTEAFF
TRBV11-1	TRBJ2-1	-	many	TGTGCCAGCAGCTTAGTTCGCAGTAGTGGTGAGCAGTTCTTC	CASSLVRSSGEQFF
TRBV6-4	TRBJ1-5	TRBD1	few	TGTGCCAGAGGACAGGGGGATCAGCCCCAGCATTTT	CARGQGDQPQHF